This TCR beta chain originates from a study of blood T cell repertoires in COVID-19. Study overall: The samples span acute and convalescent COVID-19 from the United States, Italy and Spain. From T cells, B-cell-depleted T cells, or PBMCs came the material, which was cDNA or gDNA.

Clones were read by immunoSEQ multiplex PCR, and TCRdb kept only the in-frame ones, dropping some. Of about 220,000 clones detected, 82% appear once; the ten largest clones hold 3% to 4%. The length of the CDR3 is 13 residues. The V gene lost 5 bases and the J gene lost 4 bases, with 10 bases spanning the gap. Germline values: CDR1 SGHTS, CDR2 YDEGEE. Membership in each cohort depended on participant-reported clinical history. Donors of Cohort 3 who recovered were those that had two negative PCRs, clearance, or symptom resolution. The chain carries TRBV5-8 and TRBJ1-5; D possibly corresponds to TRBD1 (6 bases). The clonotype originates from a woman in her sixties or seventies who had recovered from COVID-19. The sample consisted of PBMCs or T cells enriched from blood (not recorded which). The CDR3 sequence: CASRGRGNQPQHF. The CDR3 DNA reads as TGTGCCAGCAGGGGAAGGGGGAATCAGCCCCAGCATTTT.